This TCR beta chain originates from a study of OX40 agonist ivuxolimab in advanced cancers. This clone was counted once. Clones were read by immunoSEQ multiplex PCR, and TCRdb kept only the in-frame ones, dropping some. There are approximately 77,000 clones in the sample; roughly 85% occur only once, and 2% to 2.5% lies in the top ten. Trimming pared 4 bases from V and 3 bases from J, leaving 10 bases between. Per germline, CDR1 LGHNA and CDR2 YNFKEQ. The CDR3 length is 14 residues. The starting material was CD4+ or CD8+ T cells sorted from blood, obtained in a trial of the OX40 agonist ivuxolimab. This TCR came from an adult with an advanced solid tumor such as melanoma, head and neck, liver or kidney cancer. The gene calls are TRBV4-2 and TRBJ2-4; D not certain. The CDR3 DNA follows: TGTGCCAGCAGCCCACAGCAGCTCAAAAACATTCAGTACTTC. Translating it yields CASSPQQLKNIQYF.